Presented here are 10 T cell receptor beta chains from one specimen sequenced in a study of beta chain features in type 1 diabetes. Every isolated RNA sample was fully reverse transcribed, so sequencing captured expressed TCRB transcripts. Produced via immunoSEQ multiplex PCR; TCRdb's table is partial and in-frame only. The table lists 860,000 or so clones, 17% of them singletons. Sequenced: naive CD4+ T cells from blood. The receptor source for this set is a woman aged 18-35 years in good health.

This clone has only a few counts. V usage is TRBV7-6 and J usage is TRBJ2-1; 7 positions match TRBD2. Per the germline V gene, CDR1 is SGHVS and CDR2 is FNYEAQ. Losses at the gene ends were 2 bases for V and 6 bases for J; bases not matched to a gene: 4. This CDR3 comprises 14 residues. The CDR3 nucleotides are TGTGCCAGCAGCTTACACGGGAGGAGCAATGAGCAGTTCTTC. Translated: CASSLHGRSNEQFF.

The CDR3 nucleotides read TGCGCCAGCAGCCAAGCTAGCGGGAGGATCAGCACAGATACGCAGTATTTT. Its protein is CASSQASGRISTDTQYF. This chain links TRBV4-1 with TRBJ2-3; TRBD2 matches 11 bases. The ends lost 1 base at V and 0 bases at J; junction bases unmatched: 3. Germline loops: CDR1 MGHRA, CDR2 YSYEKL. The CDR3 sequence is 17 residues long.

This clone showed up just a few times. The rearrangement links TRBV5-4 to TRBJ2-3; 7 bases are shared with TRBD1. CDR1 and CDR2 from the germline V gene are SGHNT and YYREEE (reference sequence). CDR3 length equals 14 residues. V trimming: 4 bases; J trimming: 0 bases; junction bases outside the gene matches: 2. The CDR3 DNA is TGTGCCAGCAGCCAACAGGGGAGCACAGATACGCAGTATTTT. Amino acids: CASSQQGSTDTQYF.

The chain couples TRBV4-1 to TRBJ2-5; TRBD2 aligns across 7 bases. CDR1 and CDR2 from the germline V gene are MGHRA and YSYEKL. There are 13 residues in the CDR3. Germline trimming cut 11 bases from V and 4 bases from J; bases unmatched to any gene: 10. The CDR3 region is CAAAGREGETQYF. The CDR3 bases are TGCGCCGCGGCCGGCAGGGAGGGAGAGACCCAGTACTTC.

This clone was found a few times. For the CDR3, the DNA is TGTGCCAGCAGCCACGGGACCCAGCAGTTCTTC. It encodes CASSHGTQQFF. The chain couples TRBV7-2 to TRBJ2-1; D assignment may be TRBD1 or TRBD2 (5 bases each). Per the germline V gene, CDR1 is SGHTA and CDR2 is FQGNSA. Trimming cost V 5 bases and J 11 bases, with 10 bases left between them. This CDR3 contains 11 residues.

This clone was counted only a few times. Other DNA sequences in this sample translate to the same CDR3. The chain combines TRBV9 with TRBJ2-3; 8 bases map to TRBD2. With 2 bases clipped from V and 1 base from J, the junction kept 0 bases outside the gene matches. This CDR3 comprises 14 residues. Germline CDR1 is SGDLS and CDR2 is YYNGEE. The CDR3 DNA reads TGTGCCAGCAGCGTGACTAGCGGCACAGATACGCAGTATTTT. Translating it yields CASSVTSGTDTQYF.

This clone was recorded a few times. This chain joins TRBV20-1 and TRBJ2-5; 8 bases match TRBD2. Germline CDR1 and CDR2: DFQATT and SNEGSKA (reference sequence). There are 11 residues in the CDR3. The CDR3 DNA sequence: TGCTGCGGGACTAGGGAAGAGACCCAGTACTTC. It encodes CCGTREETQYF.

This rearrangement joins TRBV7-2 to TRBJ1-2; a possible D gene is TRBD1 (6 bases). The germline V gene encodes CDR1 SGHTA and CDR2 FQGNSA. V was cut by 1 base and J by 2 bases, with 11 bases left in between. The CDR3 runs to 15 residues. The CDR3 DNA is TGTGCCAGCAGCTTAGGTCGAGGGGGGAACTATGGCTACACCTTC. Protein: CASSLGRGGNYGYTF.

This clone was counted only a few times. The V and J genes are TRBV7-3 and TRBJ2-3, with D perhaps TRBD2 (6 bases). Trimming cost V 5 bases and J 4 bases, with 13 bases left between them. The CDR3 has 14 amino acids. Germline lookup yields CDR1 SGHTA and CDR2 FQGTGA. This chain's CDR3 is CASSAALAADTQYF. CDR3 sequence (DNA): TGTGCCAGCAGCGCAGCCTTAGCGGCAGATACGCAGTATTTT.

This clone was observed a few times. The chain has TRBV5-4 and TRBJ2-7; 8 nucleotides line up with TRBD2. Germline assignment: CDR1 SGHNT and CDR2 YYREEE (reference sequence). This CDR3 is built from 16 residues. Trimming at V came to 0 bases and at J to 4 bases, leaving 9 bases not matched to a gene. The CDR3 here is CASSLAGSGKGYEQYF. CDR3 nucleotide sequence: TGTGCCAGCAGCTTGGCCGGTAGCGGGAAAGGGTACGAGCAGTACTTC.